This is a list of T cell receptor beta chains from one sample in a study of neurological immune-mediated disorders. A single record per CDR3 protein comes from TCRdb applying MiXCR to the 5' RACE reads. Among tens of thousands of distinct CDR3 sequences listed, 11% were seen once. The specimen sequenced was PBMCs. Receptor source: a man aged 55-75 years in good health. CDR3s include the opening cysteine and the closing phenylalanine or tryptophan. The D gene is left open where the match is weak.

>NA|TRBV10-3
CAISGGPTDTQYF
>TRBD2|TRBV11-2
CASSYGTSGGYSYEQYF
>NA|TRBV20-1
CSARRHDYNEQFF
>NA|TRBV7-6
CASRKLTVENTEAFF
>TRBD1|TRBV7-9
CASSLGQGVFNQPQHF
>NA|TRBV12-3/TRBV12-4
CASTLTANQPQHF
>NA|TRBV20-1
CSAREPRRGNTEAFF
>NA|TRBV6-5
CASSRGPGLEQYF
>NA|TRBV20-1
CSASPQAVEAFF
>NA|TRBV5-1
CASSSGGPGEQFF
>NA|TRBV5-1
CASSEGAGVSGGYTF
>NA|TRBV20-1
CSARETDRSSYNSPLHF
>NA|TRBV9
CASSAGRPGAWETQYF
>NA|TRBV20-1
CSANGAGKFSNQPQHF
>NA|TRBV20-1
CSASKDSFYEQYF
>NA|TRBV5-1
CVSSLGLDGHTDTQYF
>NA|TRBV5-5
CASSLGPGNIQYF
>NA|TRBV5-1
CASSFDGRNTEAFF
>NA|TRBV5-1
CASRGAGSSTDTQYF
>TRBD1|TRBV18
CASSPPGQGDGEQYF
>TRBD2|TRBV20-1
CSARGRGLAVTGELFF
>TRBD2|TRBV7-2
CASSSNSGGVGEQFF
>NA|TRBV5-1
CASRAGDLDTEAFF
>TRBD1|TRBV5-1
CASSAGQGARYEKLFF
>TRBD2|TRBV5-1
CASSSPRSGGAGTDTQYF
>NA|TRBV6-5
CASSPLAGSEEQYF
>NA|TRBV29-1
CSPPVRYEQYF
>TRBD1|TRBV7-2
CASSPRPRDRNYEQYF
>NA|TRBV5-1
CASRKTENTEAFF
>NA|TRBV29-1
CSVGRLTANYGYTF
>NA|TRBV29-1
CSVRVGAAGGFFF
>NA|TRBV4-2
CASSQERVRTEAFF
>NA|TRBV20-1
CSARDRGGPVSEQYF
>NA|TRBV6-5
CASSWAPVNTIYF
>NA|TRBV6-6
CASTESYTEAFF
>TRBD1|TRBV27
CASRDRGLPAETQYF
>NA|TRBV6-6
CASINPPRIEQFF
>NA|TRBV24-1
CATSPRSSETQYF
>TRBD1|TRBV7-2
CASSLGTTGYNEQFF
>TRBD2|TRBV7-6
CASSLIAGEITNEQFF
>TRBD1|TRBV5-1
CASSWDRGDREQYF
>TRBD2|TRBV7-2
CASSFTMATSGRLNEQFF
>TRBD2|TRBV4-1
CASSPSTSGAGDEQFF
>NA|TRBV18
CASSPRQGQETQYF
>NA|TRBV7-8
CASSPDLGVSKGSYNEQFF
>NA|TRBV7-2
CASSPAPGTQYF
>NA|TRBV27
CASSFASQNIQYF
>TRBD2|TRBV4-3
CASSPGLAGAYNEQFF
>NA|TRBV6-2/TRBV6-3
CASRTSQWGFQPQHF
>NA|TRBV10-3
CAIRNELGQPQHF
>TRBD1|TRBV5-1
CTSKRTGGNQETQYF
>NA|TRBV7-9
CASSPPWRPRGETQYF
>NA|TRBV9
CASSVGGRAYYGYTF
>NA|TRBV6-2/TRBV6-3
CATATPSNQPQHF
>NA|TRBV2
CASSEIGGGSPLHF
>NA|TRBV15
CATSRVRTPDTQYF
>NA|TRBV11-2
CASTPVSTGELFF
>NA|TRBV7-9
CASAAGAYEQYF